This T cell receptor beta chain derives from a study of human T cells and chemical hapten exposure. Study background: The sensitizer, 2% DPC, was used on approximately 2 cm by approximately 2 cm of upper inner arm skin. Study-wide points: With patch test score, the counts of PT1 expanded TCRs showed a positive correlation.

Time point described: patch test 1, 2 weeks after DPC sensitization. The treatment is: therapeutic diphenylcyclopropenone sensitization with weekly scalp DPC. To note about this clonotype: Its target is unknown.

MiXCR, run by TCRdb on the RACE reads, gives a single entry per CDR3 protein. The data show some 190,000 distinct CDR3 sequences, about a fifth seen once. The CDR3 length is 16 residues. CDR1 SQVTM and CDR2 ANQGSEA come from the germline V gene. V was cut by 7 bases and J by 1 base, with 22 bases left in between. The chain employs TRBV29-1 and TRBJ1-1; no definite D call. The specimen was whole blood, collected in connection with sensitization to the hapten diphenylcyclopropenone (DPC). This TCR derives from a woman in her forties or fifties with alopecia areata. Some clones in this sample may be carry-over from other donors' samples. The CDR3 spells CSAVRSGGAQNTEAFF. DNA for the CDR3: TGCAGCGCCGTCAGATCGGGAGGAGCCCAGAACACTGAAGCTTTCTTT.